This TCR beta chain was retrieved from a study of graft-versus-host responses after intestinal transplantation (dated by TCRdb to the early 2020s). The study in broad terms: The transplants that recipients got were multivisceral, liver-intestinal, or isolated intestinal. After intestinal transplantation, graft-versus-host and host-versus-graft alloreactive T cell clones were followed in the graft, circulation and bone marrow using bulk TCR-beta CDR3 sequencing. A peak of at least 4% donor T cells among recipient peripheral blood mononuclear cells was the definition used for donor T cell macrochimerism. The cohort enrolled approximately 24 intestinal transplant recipients including one retransplant, and a few patients lacking pretransplant specimens were excluded. Samples from three later patients were sequenced in-house on an Illumina MiSeq with MiXCR processing rather than by the commercial service. To identify alloreactive clones, pre-transplant mixed lymphocyte reaction products were sequenced and then compared with unstimulated pre-transplant donor and recipient T cells. Every recipient was given anti-thymocyte globulin induction, followed by around three years of maintenance tacrolimus and steroids. The study at large found these results: In patients with donor T cell macrochimerism, the allografts had high GvH to HvG T cell clonal ratios. GvH clones were detected in recipient bone marrow, and some of these GvH clones were observed earlier in ileal mucosa or blood, consistent with an intestinal mucosal origin. Early after transplant, declines in HvG clones were associated with peak levels of circulating GvH clones. The conclusions were limited by the relatively low number and heterogeneity of the intestinal transplant patients.

Per the germline V gene (reference sequence), SEHNR is the CDR1 and FQNEAQ is the CDR2. The CDR3 covers 15 residues, taking in both the cysteine and the phenylalanine. The sequence is cut down to CDR3 DNA, 45 bases in frame from base 1. The junction carries 7 bases between V and J, which are trimmed by 1 base and 0 bases respectively. Libraries were prepared through the immunoSEQ multiplex PCR assay. For most patients, genomic DNA was isolated with the Qiagen DNeasy Blood and Tissue Kit and shipped frozen to Adaptive Biotechnologies for TCR sequencing. For most patients, high-throughput TCR-beta CDR3 sequencing of genomic DNA was performed by Adaptive Biotechnologies. Turning to the authors' computational methods: TCR sequencing data were retrieved from Adaptive's ImmunoSEQ software for about 17 patients, whereas a few other patients were processed with MiXCR and VDJtools. To correct CD4 versus CD8 sorting errors, sequences present in both subsets at a frequency ratio below 5:1 were removed. CDR3 nucleotide sequences shared between donor and recipient were removed because the origin of such sequences could not be assigned. At least 2-fold expansion over unstimulated cells and a minimum CFSE-low frequency of 0.002% (template counts) or 0.001% (read counts) were required for clones to be classified as alloreactive. A clone was considered mappable if detected in the sequenced pre-transplant spleen, lymph node, or MLR CFSE-low populations of the donor or recipient. Cumulative frequency of alloreactive clones was calculated as a percentage of all sequences weighted by copy number. The clones in this table, taken by TCRdb from immuneACCESS, are in-frame only. Not every clone is retained; where verified, under half of the shortfall comes from an unresolved V gene, and the cause of the rest is unknown. For V, J and clone size, that table is used; D and trimming come from the DNA. This sample comprises about 82,000 clones, approximately 89% of them detected only once. Under 0.4% of the sample belongs to the ten largest clones.

As concerns this clone: Its antigen target is currently unknown. There are no base qualities to consult, and no much larger clone falls within one base.

The time point label here, explained by the study, means: cells obtained before transplantation from donor or recipient. CD3+CD4+ and CD3+CD8+ populations were FACS-sorted from unstimulated pre-transplant donor and recipient cells taken from spleen or lymph nodes. The TCR sequence derives from a human donor who was the organ donor for an intestinal transplant. The sample here was unstimulated CD4+ T cells sorted from spleen or lymph node cells, taken before transplant. The chain uses TRBV7-9 and TRBJ1-5; there is no confident call for the D gene. CDR3 reads: CASSLGQYSNQPQHF. DNA sequence: TGTGCCAGCAGCTTAGGCCAGTATAGCAATCAGCCCCAGCATTTT. Full variable domain (CDR3 extended with the reference TRBV7-9 and TRBJ1-5 proteins): DTGVSQNPRHKITKRGQNVTFRCDPISEHNRLYWYRQTLGQGPEFLTYFQNEAQLEKSRLLSDRFSAERPKGSFSTLEIQRTEQGDSAMYLCASSLGQYSNQPQHFGDGTRLSIL.